This T cell receptor beta chain was recorded in a study of T-cell reconstitution after alpha-beta-depleted transplantation in children. This clonotype was recorded many times. Its target is not known. CDR1 is SGHTA, CDR2 FQGTGA, per germline. V was clipped by 5 bases and J by 3 bases, with 12 bases between them. This CDR3 has 14 residues. Molecular barcoding with unique molecular identifiers was used for the TCRbeta library. TCRdb recomputed calls from the PCR reads with MiXCR, one row per CDR3 protein. There are approximately 70,000 distinct CDR3 sequences in the sample; 4.9% occur only once, and approximately 19% lies in the top ten. Study-level results: As was reported, about two months after transplant, alpha-beta T cells came from several hundred expanded graft clones.

The sequence came from a boy under three years old who had a stem cell transplant for acute myeloid leukemia, so the T cells may come from the graft donor. The chain employs TRBV7-3 and TRBJ2-3, with D uncertain. The sequenced sample was PBMCs, mostly from graft donor cells, obtained 180 days after TCRalphabeta/CD19-depleted stem cell transplant. In DNA form, the CDR3 reads TGTGCCAGCAGCCCTTCGCCCATTACAGATACGCAGTATTTT. This gives the protein CASSPSPITDTQYF.